Listed here are 18 T cell receptor beta chains from one sample, sequenced in a study of blood T cell repertoires in COVID-19. Sequenced by immunoSEQ multiplex PCR; TCRdb stores in-frame clones only, minus some. Counted here are under 55,000 clones, around 73% occurring once; the ten biggest clones make up approximately 5%. The sequenced material came from PBMCs or T cells enriched from blood (not recorded which). The receptors come from a woman aged 50 to 65 with acute COVID-19.

The V and J genes are TRBV9 and TRBJ2-7, with 10 bases lining up with TRBD2. CDR3 length: 14 residues. From germline, CDR1 is SGDLS and CDR2 YYNGEE. V dropped 0 bases and J dropped 6; count of bases not matched to a gene: 3. The CDR3 region is CASSVDPSGGEQYF. CDR3 nucleotide sequence: TGTGCCAGCAGCGTAGATCCTAGCGGGGGCGAGCAGTACTTC.

The chain recombines TRBV11-2 with TRBJ1-2, with D perhaps TRBD1 (6 bases). This CDR3 has 15 residues. Germline V lookup: CDR1 SGHAT, CDR2 FQNNGV. Deletions cut 2 bases from V and 1 base from J, with 11 bases between. CDR3 in DNA: TGTGCCAGCAGCTTATCCGGACAGCTTAACTATGGCTACACCTTC. Translated: CASSLSGQLNYGYTF. Drawing the rest from reference TRBV11-2 and TRBJ1-2, the complete variable domain is EAGVAQSPRYKIIEKRQSVAFWCNPISGHATLYWYQQILGQGPKLLIQFQNNGVVDDSQLPKDRFSAERLKGVDSTLKIQPAKLEDSAVYLCASSLSGQLNYGYTFGSGTRLTVV.

CDR3 protein: CASRQGASGGEQYF. The CDR3 DNA sequence: TGTGCCAGCAGACAGGGGGCTAGCGGGGGCGAGCAGTACTTC. The chain has TRBV6-5 and TRBJ2-7, with a weak D call TRBD2 (10 bases). Trimming left V 6 bases short and J 6 bases short, with 18 bases between. Germline CDR1 is MNHEY and CDR2 is SVGAGI. The CDR3 extends over 14 amino acids.

The chain employs TRBV7-3 and TRBJ2-3; D gene unclear. This CDR3 has 13 residues. V was pared by 8 bases and J by 3 bases, with 12 bases between. Germline-derived CDR1 and CDR2 are SGHTA and FQGTGA. The CDR3 spells CASAQDGTDTQYF. In DNA, the CDR3 is TGTGCCAGCGCCCAAGACGGGACAGATACGCAGTATTTT.

This chain uses TRBV10-3 with TRBJ2-3, with TRBD1 identical over 7 bases. Germline V gene data show CDR1 as ENHRY and CDR2 as SYGVKD. Trimming took 6 bases from V and 8 from J; bases not matched to a gene: 14. This CDR3 has 15 residues. CDR3 amino acids: CAIRVDRRVRGTQYF. Here the CDR3 DNA reads TGTGCCATCAGAGTGGACAGGCGAGTTCGGGGTACGCAGTATTTT.

The chain recombines TRBV5-6 with TRBJ1-5; D remains ambiguous. Germline lookup yields CDR1 SGHDT and CDR2 YYEEEE. The CDR3 sequence is 13 residues long. Trimming removed 0 bases at V and 9 bases at J, with 10 bases between. CDR3 DNA sequence: TGTGCCAGCAGCTTGGTTGGGGAGGGGCCCCAGCATTTT. It yields the protein CASSLVGEGPQHF.

This sequence joins TRBV10-3 and TRBJ1-3; 7 bases align to TRBD1. The germline CDR1 and CDR2 sequences are ENHRY and SYGVKD. CDR3 length: 16 residues. The junction had 14 bases not matched to a gene; V was cut back by 10 bases and J by 2 bases. This CDR3 is CASRPHRGTAGNTIYF. The CDR3 DNA reads as TGTGCCAGCCGGCCCCACAGGGGAACAGCTGGAAACACCATATATTTT.

This clone was found a few times. This sequence joins TRBV6-2 or TRBV6-3 and TRBJ1-1; D remains ambiguous. The germline gives CDR1 MNHEY, CDR2 SVGEGT. CDR3 size: 13 residues. The germline V and J ends were trimmed by 2 bases and 1 base, with 5 bases remaining between them. The CDR3 coding sequence is TGTGCCAGCAGTTACGAGGGGAACACTGAAGCTTTCTTT. This encodes CASSYEGNTEAFF.

This chain connects TRBV29-1 to TRBJ2-5; 8 nucleotides match TRBD2. The germline CDR1 and CDR2 sequences are SQVTM and ANQGSEA. This CDR3 is built from 15 residues. V lost 3 bases, J lost 0 bases, and 6 bases stayed unmatched. CDR3 in amino acids: CSVDGERGHQETQYF. CDR3 nucleotides: TGCAGCGTTGACGGCGAGCGGGGGCACCAAGAGACCCAGTACTTC.

The rearrangement links TRBV12-5 to TRBJ1-5; no firm D call. This CDR3 has 13 residues. The V end lost 1 base, the J end lost 6 bases, and 7 bases lay between the germline ends. Looked up from germline, CDR1 is LGHNT and CDR2 is FRNRAP. The CDR3 is CASGLEEGQPQHF. In nucleotides, the CDR3 is TGTGCTAGTGGTTTGGAGGAGGGTCAGCCCCAGCATTTT.

This clone was seen a handful of times. The chain uses TRBV23-1 and TRBJ1-6; perhaps TRBD1 as D (6 bases). TRBV23-1 is noted as an ORF with a role that remains uncertain. The V end was cut by 4 bases, the J end by 0 bases, with 10 bases between. The CDR3 consists of 16 residues. The CDR3 DNA is TGCGCCAGCAGTCCTACAGGGAGCTCCTATAATTCACCCCTCCACTTT. As protein: CASSPTGSSYNSPLHF.

The gene calls are TRBV7-3 and TRBJ2-3, with 7 bases aligning to TRBD2. CDR3 length: 14 residues. Germline V gene sequence: CDR1 SGHTA, CDR2 FQGTGA. The V gene end was trimmed by 5 bases and the J gene end by 5 bases; junction bases not matched to a gene: 7. This chain's CDR3 is CASSPVGGGDTQYF. The CDR3 DNA follows: TGTGCCAGCAGCCCTGTGGGGGGGGGAGATACGCAGTATTTT. The entire variable domain, with the rest obtained from reference TRBV7-3 and TRBJ2-3, is as follows: GAGVSQTPSNKVTEKGKYVELRCDPISGHTALYWYRQSLGQGPEFLIYFQGTGAADDSGLPNDRFFAVRPEGSVSTLKIQRTERGDSAVYLCASSPVGGGDTQYFGPGTRLTVL.

V is TRBV4-2 and J is TRBJ2-7; 11 nucleotides agree with TRBD2. The ends lost 6 bases at V and 4 bases at J; junction bases unmatched: 5. The CDR3 runs to 14 residues. In germline, CDR1 is LGHNA, CDR2 YNFKEQ. The CDR3 DNA reads TGTGCCAGCAGTCCGACTAGCGGGACATACGAGCAGTACTTC. Its translation is CASSPTSGTYEQYF.

The V call is TRBV6-5, the J call TRBJ1-5, with D perhaps matching TRBD1 (5 bases). From germline, CDR1 is MNHEY and CDR2 SVGAGI. The V end was cut by 10 bases, the J end by 7 bases, with 14 bases between. The CDR3 totals 12 residues. The CDR3 DNA is TGTGCCACCAGGGATGACAGACAGCCCCAGCATTTT. It is translated as CATRDDRQPQHF.

V and J are TRBV9 and TRBJ2-3, with TRBD2 identical over 11 bases. Germline CDR1 is SGDLS and CDR2 is YYNGEE. The V segment lost 4 bases and the J segment 0 bases; nucleotides outside the gene matches: 4. CDR3 length: 16 residues. CDR3 nucleotide sequence: TGTGCCAGCAGCATTAGCGGGGGGGGAAGCACAGATACGCAGTATTTT. Its translation: CASSISGGGSTDTQYF.

V and J are TRBV5-6 and TRBJ2-1; 9 nucleotides line up with TRBD2. After removal of 1 base from V and 2 bases from J, the junction contained 10 bases not matched to a gene. This CDR3 has 18 amino acids. The germline gives CDR1 SGHDT, CDR2 YYEEEE. This chain's CDR3 is CASSLSALRGGAYNEQFF. CDR3 nucleotides: TGTGCCAGCAGCTTGTCTGCTCTGCGGGGGGGAGCCTACAATGAGCAGTTCTTC.

V gene TRBV7-6 combines with J gene TRBJ2-3; TRBD2 aligns across 12 bases. The germline CDR1 and CDR2 sequences are SGHVS and FNYEAQ. Unmatched junction bases numbered 9, after V lost 4 bases and J lost 13 bases. CDR3 size: 14 residues. The CDR3 coding sequence is TGTGCCAGCAGCTCCGGGCTAGCGGGGGGGGAGGAGTATTTT. It specifies CASSSGLAGGEEYF. Combining the CDR3 with reference TRBV7-6 and TRBJ2-3 gives the whole variable domain GAGVSQSPRYKVTKRGQDVALRCDPISGHVSLYWYRQALGQGPEFLTYFNYEAQQDKSGLPNDRFSAERPEGSISTLTIQRTEQRDSAMYRCASSSGLAGGEEYFGPGTRLTVL.

The gene calls are TRBV20-1 and TRBJ2-6; D might be TRBD1 (6 bases). Trimming removed 3 bases from V and 4 bases from J, with 10 bases in between. The CDR3 spans 14 residues. Germline V gene lookup returns CDR1 DFQATT and CDR2 SNEGSKA (reference sequence). The CDR3 reads CSASPGDGANVLTF. CDR3 nucleotide sequence: TGCAGTGCTAGTCCAGGGGACGGGGCCAACGTCCTGACTTTC.